What follows is one T cell receptor (beta chain) and its context. The antigen remains unidentified. This entry belongs to a study of cytotoxic CD8 clonotypes in ibrutinib-treated CLL. In the study overall: After a median of 68 months, about 15 patients stayed remitted and 12 progressed; responses had been partial in roughly 25 and complete in 2. Points from the study as a whole: Before falling back toward baseline at progression, clonality had risen at the time of ibrutinib response.

The planned depth of sequencing spanned 1 in 200,000 to 1 in 1 million T cells. Profiling relied on immunoSEQ multiplex PCR, and the TCRdb table lists in-frame clones only, not all of them. The sample consists of around 97,000 clones, more than 75% of them appearing once. Trimming removed 3 bases from V and 7 bases from J, with 12 bases in between. This CDR3 has 13 residues. Germline values: CDR1 SGHNT, CDR2 YENEEA. The chain employs TRBV11-3 and TRBJ1-1, with D unclear. This TCR came from a human donor with chronic lymphocytic leukemia. The sequences come from PBMCs, collected after 12 months of ibrutinib treatment. The chain's CDR3 is CASSLRGRGEAFF. The CDR3, as DNA: TGTGCCAGCAGCTTGAGAGGGCGGGGTGAAGCTTTCTTT.